This T cell receptor (beta chain) emerged from a study of T cell repertoires in cytomegalovirus infection. Across the study: Researchers turned to recently identified HLA-C-restricted CMV epitopes as well as well-studied HLA-B-restricted ones. Through public TCR beta signatures, both CMV infection and matching HLA type were indicated.

This clonotype came up a few times. Its cognate antigen is unknown. One entry per CDR3 protein results from TCRdb running MiXCR on the reads. The table lists about 920,000 distinct CDR3 sequences, more than 25% of them singletons. Overall study findings and caveats: Predominance within the ex vivo response was attributable to HLA-C-restricted CMV-specific TCR beta clonotypes.

Germline V lookup: CDR1 SGHVS, CDR2 FNYEAQ. The CDR3 spans 15 residues. Unmatched junction bases numbered 6, after V lost 1 base and J lost 4 bases. The TCR comes from a human donor in good health (CMV status not recorded). Some clones in this sample may be carry-over from other donors' samples. The genes are TRBV7-6 and TRBJ2-5, with 7 bases fitting TRBD2. The sample was cultured CD8+ T cells from PBMCs, taken from culture after CMV antigen stimulation. In nucleotides, the CDR3 is TGTGCCAGCAGCTTAGAACCGGGGGGAATAGAGACCCAGTACTTC. It encodes CASSLEPGGIETQYF.